The 20 T cell receptor beta chains below come from one sample, sequenced in a study of a mutant IDH1 vaccine in newly diagnosed glioma. Time point noted: week 35, safety follow-up. Every vaccine dose comprised 300 ug of mutant IDH1 20-mer peptide plus topical imiquimod. Assay: immunoSEQ multiplex PCR; the TCRdb copy retains only in-frame clones and omits some. Here the sample spans about 69,000 clones, approximately 86% being singletons. Their antigens are not known. Material: PBMCs, obtained from a glioma patient whose treatment included an IDH1 peptide vaccine. Receptors were obtained from a man in his thirties or forties with glioma.

This chain joins TRBV11-2 and TRBJ1-1; D may be TRBD1 (5 bases). Germline CDR1 and CDR2: SGHAT and FQNNGV. Trimming took off 1 base at V and 4 bases at J, with 10 bases between the two ends. The CDR3 runs 14 residues. CDR3 sequence (DNA): TGTGCCAGCAGCTTAGCAGGGATGAGCACTGAAGCTTTCTTT. Translating it yields CASSLAGMSTEAFF. Together with reference TRBV11-2 and TRBJ1-1, the CDR3 gives the full variable domain: EAGVAQSPRYKIIEKRQSVAFWCNPISGHATLYWYQQILGQGPKLLIQFQNNGVVDDSQLPKDRFSAERLKGVDSTLKIQPAKLEDSAVYLCASSLAGMSTEAFFGQGTRLTVV.

The rearrangement links TRBV4-3 to TRBJ2-7; D call uncertain. V was trimmed by 3 bases and J by 2 bases, leaving 14 bases between them. The CDR3 contains 15 residues. Germline CDR1 LGHNA, CDR2 YSLEER. In DNA form, the CDR3 reads TGCGCCAGCAGCCAGGTTCTAGGCACGGCCTACGAGCAGTACTTC. It is translated as CASSQVLGTAYEQYF.

The gene calls are TRBV4-3 and TRBJ2-5; D perhaps matches TRBD2 (6 bases). This CDR3 is 16 amino acids long. V was trimmed by 0 bases and J by 2 bases, leaving 13 bases between them. Germline values: CDR1 LGHNA, CDR2 YSLEER. The CDR3 here is CASSQDLGLLQETQYF. The CDR3 region has the DNA TGCGCCAGCAGCCAAGATCTTGGACTATTACAAGAGACCCAGTACTTC.

This sequence joins TRBV10-3 and TRBJ1-3, with 8 bases aligning to TRBD1. The CDR3 is 14 amino acids. Germline CDR1 reads ENHRY; CDR2 reads SYGVKD. J was trimmed by 0 bases and V by 10 bases; bases with no gene match: 5. CDR3 region: CATNGQGSGNTIYF. DNA for the CDR3: TGTGCCACCAACGGACAGGGCTCTGGAAACACCATATATTTT.

V and J are TRBV30 and TRBJ2-7; 9 bases match TRBD2. Per germline, CDR1 GTSNPN and CDR2 SVGIG (reference sequence). The CDR3 sequence is 18 residues long. J lost 2 bases, V lost 3 bases, and 17 bases had no gene match. The CDR3 region has the DNA TGTGCCTGGAGGGGGGTGAGGGAAGCGGGGGGCCATACCTACGAGCAGTACTTC. It encodes CAWRGVREAGGHTYEQYF.

The chain has TRBV30 and TRBJ2-2; no definite D call. V gave up 3 bases and J gave up 8 bases, with 7 bases separating them. CDR1 and CDR2 (germline): GTSNPN, SVGIG (reference sequence). This CDR3 contains 11 residues. The CDR3 region is CAWSPRGELFF. CDR3 sequence (DNA): TGTGCCTGGAGCCCCCGTGGGGAGCTGTTTTTT.

With respect to this clone: The DNA is omitted, as the CDR3 cannot be located on it reliably, and the CDR3 follows TCRdb's listing. This rearrangement joins TRBV7-2 to TRBJ1-1; TRBD1, the table's D call, was not compared with the DNA. CDR1 and CDR2 from the germline V gene are SGHTA and FQGNSA. The CDR3 numbers 16 amino acids, ends counted. The CDR3 loop is CASSLFLSPGQGEAFF.

This chain connects TRBV7-2 to TRBJ2-7, with no clear D. The CDR3 covers 13 residues. V was clipped by 5 bases and J by 5 bases, with 13 bases between them. Germline V gene sequence: CDR1 SGHTA, CDR2 FQGNSA. CDR3 coding DNA: TGTGCCAGCAGCCCACCAAACGTCAACGAGCAGTACTTC. It specifies CASSPPNVNEQYF.

The table lists this clone with a few counts. This chain joins TRBV2 and TRBJ1-6, with D unresolved. The V end lost 8 bases, the J end lost 7 bases, and 9 bases lay between the germline ends. CDR1 SNHLY and CDR2 FYNNEI come from the germline V gene. The CDR3 is 12 residues long. The CDR3 DNA follows: TGTGCCAGCGGAGGATGGAATTCACCCCTCCACTTT. As protein: CASGGWNSPLHF.

V and J are TRBV28 and TRBJ1-1; no definite D call. V lost 5 bases and J lost 1, with 8 bases in between. The V gene's germline CDR1 is MDHEN and CDR2 SYDVKM. CDR3 length equals 13 residues. The CDR3 DNA follows: TGTGCCAGCAGTCCGCAGCAGAACACTGAAGCTTTCTTT. Translating it yields CASSPQQNTEAFF.

V is TRBV5-1 and J is TRBJ1-5; 9 bases map to TRBD1. Germline assignment: CDR1 SGHRS and CDR2 YFSETQ. Trimming removed 2 bases from V and 7 bases from J; junction bases left unmatched: 16. This CDR3 contains 18 residues. CDR3 DNA sequence: TGCGCCAGCAGCTTACAACCCGGGACAGGGTTCGGCTGGCAGCCCCAGCATTTT. Translating it yields CASSLQPGTGFGWQPQHF.

This clone was counted once. J is TRBJ2-1 and V is TRBV4-1; TRBD2 matches at 9 bases. V shed 0 bases and J 2 bases; nucleotides not matched to a gene: 11. Germline assignment: CDR1 MGHRA and CDR2 YSYEKL. This CDR3 contains 19 residues. Here the CDR3 DNA reads TGCGCCAGCAGCCAAGAATTTCGGGGGAGCGGGAGGCCCTACAATGAGCAGTTCTTC. This encodes CASSQEFRGSGRPYNEQFF.

CDR3 sequence: CASSPTPPGTGNNEQFF. Here the CDR3 DNA reads TGTGCCAGCTCACCTACGCCCCCGGGGACAGGGAACAATGAGCAGTTCTTC. This rearrangement joins TRBV18 to TRBJ2-1; 9 bases agree with TRBD1. The CDR3 extends over 17 amino acids. The trim removed 3 bases at V and 5 bases at J, leaving 11 bases unmatched. Germline CDR1 and CDR2: KGHSH and LQKENI.

The rearrangement links TRBV4-2 to TRBJ2-5; 9 positions agree with TRBD1. Germline V lookup: CDR1 LGHNA, CDR2 YNFKEQ. V lost 5 bases, J lost 5 bases, and 9 bases stayed unmatched. The CDR3 has 15 amino acids. The CDR3 DNA is TGTGCCAGCAGCGAACAACAGGGGGCTGAGGAGACCCAGTACTTC. It yields the protein CASSEQQGAEETQYF.

This sequence joins TRBV11-2 and TRBJ1-1; D gene ambiguous. CDR1 is SGHAT, CDR2 FQNNGV, per germline. V lost 3 bases to trimming and J lost 1 base, with 9 bases between them. The length of the CDR3 is 14 residues. The CDR3 DNA is TGTGCCAGCAGCTTTGGGATGAGGAACACTGAAGCTTTCTTT. Amino acids: CASSFGMRNTEAFF.

This chain connects TRBV18 to TRBJ1-5; D perhaps matches TRBD1 (5 bases). The CDR3 sequence is 15 residues long. Per germline, CDR1 KGHSH and CDR2 LQKENI. Trimming left V 5 bases short and J 2 bases short, with 13 bases between. The CDR3 is CASSGGGNGNQPQHF. In DNA, the CDR3 is TGTGCCAGCTCAGGGGGGGGTAATGGCAATCAGCCCCAGCATTTT.

J is TRBJ1-3 and V is TRBV10-3; 10 nucleotides match TRBD1. CDR1 and CDR2 (germline): ENHRY, SYGVKD. This CDR3 has 15 amino acids. The J segment lost 4 bases and the V segment lost 6 bases, leaving 6 bases of the junction unmatched. The CDR3, as DNA: TGTGCCATCAGAAAGACAGGGGGCGAAGGAAACACCATATATTTT. This translates into CAIRKTGGEGNTIYF.

The chain has TRBV27 and TRBJ1-6, with D possibly matching TRBD1 (5 bases). The V gene lost 6 bases and the J gene lost 3 bases, with 18 bases spanning the gap. CDR1 and CDR2 (germline): MNHEY, SMNVEV (reference sequence). The CDR3 runs 17 residues. In nucleotides, the CDR3 is TGTGCCAGCAGCCTCGACAGACCCACTCTCTATAATTCACCCCTCCACTTT. Translating gives CASSLDRPTLYNSPLHF.

This chain joins TRBV7-6 and TRBJ2-7; 7 bases line up with TRBD2. CDR1 is SGHVS and CDR2 is FNYEAQ in the germline V gene. The CDR3 extends over 15 amino acids. V was pared by 5 bases and J by 6 bases, with 13 bases of the junction left unmatched. In DNA, the CDR3 is TGTGCCAGCAGCCCAGAAGCGGGTCGCGGGAGCGAGCAGTACTTC. Its translation: CASSPEAGRGSEQYF.

The V call is TRBV18, the J call TRBJ1-2; 7 positions agree with TRBD1. V was pared by 3 bases and J by 7 bases, with 17 bases of the junction left unmatched. The germline gives CDR1 KGHSH, CDR2 LQKENI. This CDR3 has 17 residues. The CDR3 loop reads CASSPTLSSQGRAGYTF. Written as DNA, the CDR3 is TGTGCCAGCTCACCCACCCTCTCCTCACAGGGGAGAGCTGGCTACACCTTC.